The 6 T cell receptor beta chains listed next were all sequenced from one sample in a study of blood T cell repertoires in COVID-19. Some clones are missing from TCRdb's copy, which holds only in-frame ones; the method was immunoSEQ multiplex PCR. The sample lists about 90,000 clones, around 85% occurring once. The sequencing input was peripheral blood. Receptor source: an elderly man with active or convalescent COVID-19.

The chain links TRBV6-6 to TRBJ2-3, with TRBD2 identical over 11 bases. Trimming removed 4 bases from V and 2 bases from J; junction bases left unmatched: 5. There are 16 residues in the CDR3. Germline CDR1 MNHNY, CDR2 SVGAGI (reference sequence). DNA of the CDR3: TGTGCCAGCAGTTTCGTAGCGGGGGGGATCACAGATACGCAGTATTTT. It specifies CASSFVAGGITDTQYF.

Comment on this clone: Other DNA sequences in the same sample also yield this CDR3. This sequence joins TRBV13 and TRBJ2-3; 8 bases agree with TRBD2. The CDR3 has 15 amino acids. From germline, CDR1 is PRHDT and CDR2 FYEKMQ (reference sequence). V shed 1 base and J 2 bases; nucleotides not matched to a gene: 2. CDR3 residues: CASSLAGGYTDTQYF. DNA of the CDR3: TGTGCCAGCAGCTTAGCGGGGGGGTACACAGATACGCAGTATTTT.

The V and J genes are TRBV28 and TRBJ1-6; D perhaps matches TRBD1 (5 bases). The CDR3 is 17 residues long. Germline V gives CDR1 MDHEN, CDR2 SYDVKM. V lost 7 bases, J lost 1 base, and 17 bases lay in between. In DNA, the CDR3 is TGTGCCAGCACCCCCGGGGGGGGTGGTTCCTATAATTCACCCCTCCACTTT. Residues: CASTPGGGGSYNSPLHF. Using reference TRBV28 and TRBJ1-6 for the parts outside the CDR3, the full variable domain is DVKVTQSSRYLVKRTGEKVFLECVQDMDHENMFWYRQDPGLGLRLIYFSYDVKMKEKGDIPEGYSVSREKKERFSLILESASTNQTSMYLCASTPGGGGSYNSPLHFGNGTRLTVT.

In nucleotides, the CDR3 is TGTGCCAGCAGCCCCCGGGGGGGCCGGGTCACAGATACGCAGTATTTT. Translated, it gives CASSPRGGRVTDTQYF. V and J are TRBV7-9 and TRBJ2-3; the match to TRBD2 covers 8 bases. Germline V lookup: CDR1 SEHNR, CDR2 FQNEAQ (reference sequence). V shed 5 bases, J shed 2 bases, and the junction held 9 bases outside the gene matches. The CDR3 is 16 amino acids.

V is TRBV6-2 or TRBV6-3 and J is TRBJ1-3; 7 bases line up with TRBD1. The CDR3 is 14 amino acids. Trimming cost V 5 bases and J 2 bases; bases outside gene matches: 3. Germline V gene sequence: CDR1 MNHEY, CDR2 SVGEGT. The CDR3 bases are TGTGCCAGCAGTGCAGGGACAGCTGGAAACACCATATATTTT. The encoded protein is CASSAGTAGNTIYF.

This clone was counted once. This chain links TRBV19 with TRBJ2-5; maybe TRBD1 (5 bases). Trimming pared 5 bases from V and 6 bases from J, leaving 13 bases between. Germline V CDR1 and CDR2: LNHDA, SQIVND (reference sequence). This CDR3 is built from 13 residues. The DNA for the CDR3 is TGTGCCAGTAGTGCACAGGCGGCGAAGACCCAGTACTTC. As protein: CASSAQAAKTQYF.